This TCR beta chain originates from a study of shared clonotypes between healthy human individuals. As concerns this clone: Its specificity is unknown.

General study points: Although depth was large, rarefaction showed that sequencing of the sorted subsets was incomplete. Deeper or shallower sequencing was expected to change how clonotypes are shared among donors.

Produced via immunoSEQ multiplex PCR; TCRdb's table is partial and in-frame only. The data contain some 1,600,000 clones, 95% to 99% of them singletons. Germline lookup yields CDR1 SGHTA and CDR2 FQGTGA. After removal of 3 bases from V and 4 bases from J, the junction contained 3 bases not matched to a gene. The length of the CDR3 is 16 residues. Every one of the donors was a Caucasian adult that lived in Nashville, Tennessee. This rearrangement joins TRBV7-3 to TRBJ2-1; 13 nucleotides agree with TRBD2. The receptor's source is a man aged 30 to 45 in good health. Sequencing was done on a sample of naive CD4+ T cells sorted from blood. Subset of the sample: CD45RA+ positively selected. The CDR3 loop reads CASSFPGLAGYNEQFF. CDR3 nucleotide sequence: TGTGCCAGCAGCTTCCCGGGACTAGCGGGGTACAATGAGCAGTTCTTC.